Below, 19 T cell receptor beta chains from the same sample are listed, as sequenced in a study of OX40 agonist ivuxolimab in advanced cancers. Data came from immunoSEQ multiplex PCR; TCRdb stores just in-frame clones and leaves some out. In the table there are around 59,000 clones, around 86% of which are singletons. This sample comprised CD4+ or CD8+ T cells sorted from blood, obtained in a trial of the OX40 agonist ivuxolimab. These receptors originate from an adult with an advanced solid tumor such as melanoma, head and neck, liver or kidney cancer.

This clone came up once. The rearrangement joins TRBV5-1 to TRBJ1-2; D unresolved. Germline CDR1 SGHRS, CDR2 YFSETQ. The CDR3 extends over 16 amino acids. V lost 0 bases and J lost 4, with 16 bases in between. This chain's CDR3 is CASSLGDFGVGYGYTF. The CDR3 region has the DNA TGCGCCAGCAGCTTGGGGGATTTTGGGGTAGGCTATGGCTACACCTTC.

This chain links TRBV6-1 with TRBJ1-5; D unresolved. Trimming removed 3 bases from V and 7 bases from J, with 10 bases in between. This CDR3 has 13 residues. Germline V lookup: CDR1 MNHNS, CDR2 SASEGT. The CDR3 nucleotides read TGTGCCAGCAGTGATAATCTTAGACAGCCCCAGCATTTT. Encoded protein: CASSDNLRQPQHF.

The chain is built from TRBV10-1 and TRBJ2-1, with 9 bases lining up with TRBD2. CDR1 and CDR2 from the germline V gene are WNHNN and SYGVQD (reference sequence). The CDR3 has 15 amino acids. J was trimmed by 8 bases and V by 5 bases; bases with no gene match: 10. CDR3: CASSPGLALLDEQFF. In nucleotides, the CDR3 is TGCGCCAGCAGTCCGGGACTAGCCCTTCTGGATGAGCAGTTCTTC.

The V gene is TRBV10-3, the J gene TRBJ2-1; D gene unclear. This CDR3 is 13 amino acids long. Per the germline V gene, CDR1 is ENHRY and CDR2 is SYGVKD. V lost 3 bases to trimming and J lost 9 bases, with 12 bases between them. The CDR3, as DNA: TGTGCCATCAGTGAATCTGACCCAACTGAGCAGTTCTTC. Amino acid sequence: CAISESDPTEQFF.

A few counts support this clone. The gene calls are TRBV7-8 and TRBJ2-1, with 9 bases matching TRBD2. CDR3 size: 15 residues. V gave up 1 base and J gave up 8 bases; unmatched junction bases: 6. Germline V CDR1 and CDR2: SGHVS, FQNEAQ. CDR3 residues: CASSLGRLAGHEQFF. In DNA, the CDR3 is TGTGCCAGCAGCTTAGGTCGTCTAGCGGGACATGAGCAGTTCTTC.

This chain uses TRBV18 with TRBJ2-2, with 9 bases identical to TRBD1. This CDR3 comprises 16 residues. Looked up from germline, CDR1 is KGHSH and CDR2 is LQKENI. The junction had 1 base not matched to a gene; V was cut back by 0 bases and J by 2 bases. This CDR3 is CASSPPGQGNTGELFF. DNA of the CDR3: TGTGCCAGCTCACCACCGGGACAGGGCAACACCGGGGAGCTGTTTTTT. The complete variable domain, with remaining parts taken from reference TRBV18 and TRBJ2-2, reads NAGVMQNPRHLVRRRGQEARLRCSPMKGHSHVYWYRQLPEEGLKFMVYLQKENIIDESGMPKERFSAEFPKEGPSILRIQQVVRGDSAAYFCASSPPGQGNTGELFFGEGSRLTVL.

The chain employs TRBV11-2 and TRBJ2-7; possibly TRBD2 for D (5 bases). V was pared by 4 bases and J by 9 bases, with 16 bases between. The CDR3 has 13 amino acids. Germline V gene data show CDR1 as SGHAT and CDR2 as FQNNGV. Written as DNA, the CDR3 is TGTGCCAGCAGCTATCCGGGGATGGCGGGGCAGTACTTC. As protein: CASSYPGMAGQYF.

The V gene is TRBV11-2, the J gene TRBJ2-7, with TRBD2 matching over 9 bases. V gave up 4 bases and J gave up 5 bases; unmatched junction bases: 9. Germline CDR1 is SGHAT and CDR2 is FQNNGV. This CDR3 has 15 amino acids. The CDR3 sequence is CASSYLAGMDHEQYF. CDR3 nucleotides: TGTGCCAGCAGCTATCTAGCGGGAATGGACCACGAGCAGTACTTC.

The chain combines TRBV28 with TRBJ2-7; D is perhaps TRBD1 (6 bases). Germline CDR1 is MDHEN and CDR2 is SYDVKM. V lost 6 bases, J lost 6 bases, and 12 bases lay in between. The CDR3 extends over 12 amino acids. The CDR3 DNA reads TGTGCCAGCAGGCGTTCCAGGGGCGAGCAGTACTTC. This translates into CASRRSRGEQYF.

This clone occurred once. The chain uses TRBV27 and TRBJ2-7; either TRBD1 or TRBD2 may supply D (5 bases each). This CDR3 has 15 residues. The germline gives CDR1 MNHEY, CDR2 SMNVEV (reference sequence). Trimming took 2 bases from V and 0 from J, leaving 11 bases between them. CDR3 sequence reads: CASSLGGRSSYEQYF. The DNA of the CDR3 is TGTGCCAGCAGTTTAGGGGGACGGAGCTCCTACGAGCAGTACTTC.

For this clone: The junction and the germline gene differ at one end; a read error may be behind it. V usage is TRBV4-2 and J usage is TRBJ1-5, with D maybe TRBD1 (6 bases). This CDR3 has 14 residues. Germline CDR1 reads LGHNA; CDR2 reads YNFKEQ. The CDR3 DNA reads as TGTGCCAGCAGCCAATCCAGGGGCAACCAGCCCCGGCATTTT. Translation: CASSQSRGNQPRHF.

This chain links TRBV7-2 with TRBJ1-2; possibly TRBD1 for D (6 bases). Trimming took off 0 bases at V and 1 base at J, with 15 bases between the two ends. Per germline, CDR1 SGHTA and CDR2 FQGNSA. CDR3 size: 17 residues. The CDR3 region is CASSLAGRGQFNYGYTF. CDR3 DNA: TGTGCCAGCAGCTTAGCGGGCAGGGGCCAATTTAACTATGGCTACACCTTC. The full variable domain, in which reference TRBV7-2 and TRBJ1-2 provide the parts outside the CDR3, is GAGVSQSPSNKVTEKGKDVELRCDPISGHTALYWYRQSLGQGLEFLIYFQGNSAPDKSGLPSDRFSAERTGGSVSTLTIQRTQQEDSAVYLCASSLAGRGQFNYGYTFGSGTRLTVV.

CDR3 loop: CASSHPLRTGGRSEQYF. The CDR3 DNA reads as TGTGCCAGCTCACATCCACTAAGGACAGGCGGACGAAGCGAGCAGTACTTC. This chain links TRBV18 with TRBJ2-7; 7 nucleotides agree with TRBD1. There are 17 residues in the CDR3. The germline gives CDR1 KGHSH, CDR2 LQKENI. J gave up 6 bases and V 4 bases, and 18 bases lay outside the gene matches.

The rearrangement uses TRBV29-1 and TRBJ2-3; D gene unclear. Germline V gene data show CDR1 as SQVTM and CDR2 as ANQGSEA. V was trimmed by 6 bases and J by 1 base, leaving 14 bases between them. The CDR3 length is 14 residues. The CDR3 region has the DNA TGCAGCGTGACACCACCTGGGGGCACAGATACGCAGTATTTT. Translation: CSVTPPGGTDTQYF.

The rearrangement links TRBV9 to TRBJ2-5; 11 positions match TRBD2. Germline values: CDR1 SGDLS, CDR2 YYNGEE. CDR3 length: 17 amino acids. The V segment lost 0 bases and the J segment 1 base; nucleotides outside the gene matches: 5. The CDR3, as DNA: TGTGCCAGCAGCGTAGGAGTAGCGGGAGGGTCCCAAGAGACCCAGTACTTC. It codes for CASSVGVAGGSQETQYF.

This chain connects TRBV28 to TRBJ1-5; TRBD1 is a possible D gene (5 bases). CDR1 is MDHEN and CDR2 is SYDVKM in the germline V gene. This CDR3 has 13 amino acids. V was clipped by 8 bases and J by 1 base, with 9 bases between them. The CDR3 DNA sequence: TGTGCCAGCGACCGGGACAGCAATCAGCCCCAGCATTTT. Translating gives CASDRDSNQPQHF.

J is TRBJ2-1 and V is TRBV6-5; 12 bases map to TRBD2. This CDR3 is built from 15 residues. Germline loops: CDR1 MNHEY, CDR2 SVGAGI. Losses at the gene ends were 6 bases for V and 4 bases for J; bases not matched to a gene: 4. CDR3 sequence (DNA): TGTGCCAGCAGACTACTAGCGGGAGGTTACAATGAGCAGTTCTTC. Its translation is CASRLLAGGYNEQFF.

This clone was seen only a few times. V and J are TRBV29-1 and TRBJ2-5; D perhaps matches TRBD1 (6 bases). V was cut by 5 bases and J by 5 bases, with 18 bases left in between. The CDR3 runs 14 residues. Germline-derived CDR1 and CDR2 are SQVTM and ANQGSEA. For the CDR3, the DNA is TGCAGCGTTTCGCAGGCAGGGGTGGGGGAGACCCAGTACTTC. Residues: CSVSQAGVGETQYF. The entire variable domain, with the rest obtained from reference TRBV29-1 and TRBJ2-5, is as follows: SAVISQKPSRDICQRGTSLTIQCQVDSQVTMMFWYRQQPGQSLTLIATANQGSEATYESGFVIDKFPISRPNLTFSTLTVSNMSPEDSSIYLCSVSQAGVGETQYFGPGTRLLVL.

V and J are TRBV5-1 and TRBJ2-2; maybe TRBD1 (6 bases). V was trimmed by 2 bases and J by 8 bases, leaving 10 bases between them. The germline gives CDR1 SGHRS, CDR2 YFSETQ. The CDR3 covers 13 residues. The CDR3 loop reads CASSLAGDGELFF. The CDR3 coding sequence is TGCGCCAGCAGCTTAGCAGGGGATGGGGAGCTGTTTTTT.